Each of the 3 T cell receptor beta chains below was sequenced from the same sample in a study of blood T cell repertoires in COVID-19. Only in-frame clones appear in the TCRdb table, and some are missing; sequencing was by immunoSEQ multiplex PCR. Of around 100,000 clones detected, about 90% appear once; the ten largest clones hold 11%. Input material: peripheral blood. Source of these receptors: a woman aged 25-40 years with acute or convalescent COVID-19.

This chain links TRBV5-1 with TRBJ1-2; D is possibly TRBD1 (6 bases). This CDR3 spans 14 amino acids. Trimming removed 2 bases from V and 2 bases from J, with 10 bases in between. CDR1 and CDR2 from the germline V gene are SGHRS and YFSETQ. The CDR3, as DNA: TGCGCCAGCAGCTTTGGTGGACAGAACTATGGCTACACCTTC. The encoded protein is CASSFGGQNYGYTF.

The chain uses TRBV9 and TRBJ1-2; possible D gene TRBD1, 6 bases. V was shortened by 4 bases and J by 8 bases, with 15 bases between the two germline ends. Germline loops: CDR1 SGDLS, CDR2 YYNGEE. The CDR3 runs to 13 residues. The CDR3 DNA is TGTGCCAGCAGCTCCCGACAGGTCGGCGGCTACACCTTC. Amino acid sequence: CASSSRQVGGYTF.

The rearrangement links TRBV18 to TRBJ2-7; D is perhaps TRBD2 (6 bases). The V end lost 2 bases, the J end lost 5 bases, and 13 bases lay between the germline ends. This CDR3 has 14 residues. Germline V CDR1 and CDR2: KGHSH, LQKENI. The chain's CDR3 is CASSPSVGEDEQYF. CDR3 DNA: TGTGCCAGCTCACCATCCGTGGGGGAGGACGAGCAGTACTTC.